Listed here are 15 T cell receptor beta chains from one sample, sequenced in a study of cytomegalovirus exposure and HLA in healthy donors. A multiplex PCR was run with 60 Vbeta primers and 13 Jbeta primers. Assay: immunoSEQ multiplex PCR; the TCRdb copy retains only in-frame clones and omits some. Of some 130,000 clones listed, 77% are singletons. What was sequenced was PBMCs. The source is a male donor in good health and CMV-seropositive.

The chain couples TRBV7-8 to TRBJ1-4, with D perhaps matching TRBD1 (6 bases). CDR1 is SGHVS, CDR2 FQNEAQ, per germline. The CDR3 has 15 amino acids. The V end was cut by 4 bases, the J end by 4 bases, with 13 bases between. The chain's CDR3 is CASSSLQGLNEKLFF. The CDR3 DNA reads as TGTGCCAGCAGCTCCTTACAGGGCCTTAATGAAAAACTGTTTTTT.

The V and J genes are TRBV6-1 and TRBJ2-3; 9 nucleotides align to TRBD2. The CDR3 runs to 15 residues. J gave up 7 bases and V 3 bases, and 8 bases lay outside the gene matches. CDR1 MNHNS and CDR2 SASEGT come from the germline V gene. Here the CDR3 DNA reads TGTGCCAGCAGTGACGGAGCGGGGGGCTCGTATACGCAGTATTTT. Its translation: CASSDGAGGSYTQYF.

The rearrangement uses TRBV7-9 and TRBJ2-1, with D possibly TRBD2 on 5 matching bases. Trimming stripped 1 base from V and 9 bases from J, with 13 bases between. The length of the CDR3 is 14 residues. In germline, CDR1 is SEHNR, CDR2 FQNEAQ (reference sequence). CDR3 region: CASSLVGGRGEQFF. For the CDR3, the DNA is TGTGCCAGCAGCTTAGTAGGAGGACGGGGTGAGCAGTTCTTC.

This chain uses TRBV10-3 with TRBJ2-1, with D possibly matching TRBD2 (6 bases). The ends were cut back, 3 bases at V and 5 bases at J, with 11 bases in the middle. The V gene's germline CDR1 is ENHRY and CDR2 SYGVKD. The CDR3 covers 14 residues. The CDR3 nucleotides read TGTGCCATCAGTGACTTAGCGGATCACAATGAGCAGTTCTTC. Encoded protein: CAISDLADHNEQFF.

This chain uses TRBV5-1 with TRBJ1-1; 7 nucleotides agree with TRBD1. Looked up from germline, CDR1 is SGHRS and CDR2 is YFSETQ. The CDR3 sequence is 13 residues long. After removal of 4 bases from V and 8 bases from J, the junction contained 8 bases not matched to a gene. In DNA form, the CDR3 reads TGCGCCAGCAGCCCTAGAAGGGGGCAAGAAGCTTTCTTT. Residues: CASSPRRGQEAFF.

A remark on this clone: Other DNA sequences in this sample translate to the same CDR3. The chain employs TRBV5-1 and TRBJ1-3; TRBD1 agrees at 7 bases. The CDR3 loop spans 14 amino acids. Germline CDR1 and CDR2: SGHRS and YFSETQ. The V gene end was trimmed by 4 bases and the J gene end by 6 bases; junction bases not matched to a gene: 7. CDR3 protein: CASSLNTGVNTIYF. CDR3 DNA: TGCGCCAGCAGCCTCAACACAGGGGTAAACACCATATATTTT.

The genes are TRBV28 and TRBJ1-2, with D uncertain. This CDR3 is 17 amino acids long. V lost 7 bases to trimming and J lost 5 bases, with 26 bases between them. CDR1 is MDHEN, CDR2 SYDVKM, per germline. The DNA of the CDR3 is TGTGCCAGCAATTCGGGAGGGAGAGCCAGTTCCTTGTATGGCTACACCTTC. Translating gives CASNSGGRASSLYGYTF.

The gene calls are TRBV6-5 and TRBJ2-2; 11 bases match TRBD2. In germline, CDR1 is MNHEY, CDR2 SVGAGI. The CDR3 has 14 residues. Trimming took 6 bases from V and 6 from J; bases not matched to a gene: 3. This chain's CDR3 is CASRPGLAAGELFF. The CDR3 region has the DNA TGTGCCAGCAGGCCGGGACTAGCGGCCGGGGAGCTGTTTTTT.

The CDR3 DNA reads as TGTGCCAGCAGTGCCAGGAGTAGCGATGAGCAGTTCTTC. Translation: CASSARSSDEQFF. The chain has TRBV27 and TRBJ2-1; D might be TRBD2 (5 bases). This CDR3 comprises 13 residues. Germline-derived CDR1 and CDR2 are MNHEY and SMNVEV (reference sequence). The V and J ends lost 5 bases and 8 bases respectively, with 13 bases between them.

This clone was observed a single time. This chain joins TRBV25-1 and TRBJ2-7; the match to TRBD1 covers 8 bases. CDR3 length: 14 residues. The germline V gene encodes CDR1 MGHDK and CDR2 SYGVNS. J lost 7 bases, V lost 6 bases, and 11 bases had no gene match. The CDR3: CASSVTGVLTEQYF. Written as DNA, the CDR3 is TGTGCCAGCAGCGTGACAGGGGTCCTCACTGAGCAGTACTTC.

The chain combines TRBV4-1 with TRBJ2-7; TRBD1 aligns across 8 bases. The germline V gene encodes CDR1 MGHRA and CDR2 YSYEKL. This CDR3 region has 13 residues. J was trimmed by 6 bases and V by 7 bases; bases with no gene match: 8. CDR3 protein: CASTRTGLCEQYF. The CDR3 DNA is TGCGCCAGCACCAGGACAGGGCTCTGCGAGCAGTACTTC.

V gene TRBV7-2 combines with J gene TRBJ2-5, with 12 bases fitting TRBD2. Losses at the gene ends were 5 bases for V and 5 bases for J; bases not matched to a gene: 6. There are 15 residues in the CDR3. Germline V gene data show CDR1 as SGHTA and CDR2 as FQGNSA. CDR3 DNA sequence: TGTGCCAGCAGCGCTAGCGGGGGGGTGGAGGAGACCCAGTACTTC. It is translated as CASSASGGVEETQYF.

Remarks on this clone: One junction end disagrees with the germline gene, perhaps due to a read error. The gene calls are TRBV30 and TRBJ2-4, with a tentative D call TRBD1 (6 bases). Germline V gives CDR1 GTSNPN, CDR2 SVGIG (reference sequence). The CDR3 runs to 14 residues. The CDR3 is CAWSVRGVGNSQYF. The CDR3 DNA is TGTGCCTGGAGTGTCAGGGGCGTGGGAAACAGTCAGTACTTC.

The chain couples TRBV9 to TRBJ2-1; 7 positions match TRBD2. V trimming: 5 bases; J trimming: 7 bases; junction bases outside the gene matches: 6. From germline, CDR1 is SGDLS and CDR2 YYNGEE. The CDR3 runs 13 residues. In DNA form, the CDR3 reads TGTGCCAGCAGTGCCTGGGGGGGAAATGAGCAGTTCTTC. It encodes CASSAWGGNEQFF.

Details on this clone: The CDR3 does not close with the conserved phenylalanine or tryptophan, likely indicating a read error. The CDR3 spells CASSNWDRGSYEQYL. DNA for the CDR3: TGTGCCAGCAGCAATTGGGACAGGGGCTCCTACGAGCAGTACCTC. This chain joins TRBV28 and TRBJ2-7, with TRBD1 identical over 10 bases. J was trimmed by 0 bases and V by 6 bases; bases with no gene match: 5. Germline loops: CDR1 MDHEN, CDR2 SYDVKM. This CDR3 is 15 amino acids long.